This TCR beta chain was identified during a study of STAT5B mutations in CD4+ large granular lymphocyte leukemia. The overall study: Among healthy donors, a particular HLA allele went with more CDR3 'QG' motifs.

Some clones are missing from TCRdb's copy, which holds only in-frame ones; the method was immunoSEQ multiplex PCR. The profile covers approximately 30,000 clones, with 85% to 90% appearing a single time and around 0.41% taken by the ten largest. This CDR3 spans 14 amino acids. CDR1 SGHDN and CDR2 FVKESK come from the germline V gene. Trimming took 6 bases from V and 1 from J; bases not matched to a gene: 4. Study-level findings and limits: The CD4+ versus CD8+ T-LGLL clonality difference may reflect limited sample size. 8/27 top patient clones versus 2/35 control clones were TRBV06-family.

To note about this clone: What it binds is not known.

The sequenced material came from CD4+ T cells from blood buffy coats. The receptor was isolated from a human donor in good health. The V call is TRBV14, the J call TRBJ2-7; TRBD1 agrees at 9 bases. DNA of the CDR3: TGTGCCAGCAGTCTCGGGACAGGGTCCTACGAGCAGTACTTC. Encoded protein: CASSLGTGSYEQYF.